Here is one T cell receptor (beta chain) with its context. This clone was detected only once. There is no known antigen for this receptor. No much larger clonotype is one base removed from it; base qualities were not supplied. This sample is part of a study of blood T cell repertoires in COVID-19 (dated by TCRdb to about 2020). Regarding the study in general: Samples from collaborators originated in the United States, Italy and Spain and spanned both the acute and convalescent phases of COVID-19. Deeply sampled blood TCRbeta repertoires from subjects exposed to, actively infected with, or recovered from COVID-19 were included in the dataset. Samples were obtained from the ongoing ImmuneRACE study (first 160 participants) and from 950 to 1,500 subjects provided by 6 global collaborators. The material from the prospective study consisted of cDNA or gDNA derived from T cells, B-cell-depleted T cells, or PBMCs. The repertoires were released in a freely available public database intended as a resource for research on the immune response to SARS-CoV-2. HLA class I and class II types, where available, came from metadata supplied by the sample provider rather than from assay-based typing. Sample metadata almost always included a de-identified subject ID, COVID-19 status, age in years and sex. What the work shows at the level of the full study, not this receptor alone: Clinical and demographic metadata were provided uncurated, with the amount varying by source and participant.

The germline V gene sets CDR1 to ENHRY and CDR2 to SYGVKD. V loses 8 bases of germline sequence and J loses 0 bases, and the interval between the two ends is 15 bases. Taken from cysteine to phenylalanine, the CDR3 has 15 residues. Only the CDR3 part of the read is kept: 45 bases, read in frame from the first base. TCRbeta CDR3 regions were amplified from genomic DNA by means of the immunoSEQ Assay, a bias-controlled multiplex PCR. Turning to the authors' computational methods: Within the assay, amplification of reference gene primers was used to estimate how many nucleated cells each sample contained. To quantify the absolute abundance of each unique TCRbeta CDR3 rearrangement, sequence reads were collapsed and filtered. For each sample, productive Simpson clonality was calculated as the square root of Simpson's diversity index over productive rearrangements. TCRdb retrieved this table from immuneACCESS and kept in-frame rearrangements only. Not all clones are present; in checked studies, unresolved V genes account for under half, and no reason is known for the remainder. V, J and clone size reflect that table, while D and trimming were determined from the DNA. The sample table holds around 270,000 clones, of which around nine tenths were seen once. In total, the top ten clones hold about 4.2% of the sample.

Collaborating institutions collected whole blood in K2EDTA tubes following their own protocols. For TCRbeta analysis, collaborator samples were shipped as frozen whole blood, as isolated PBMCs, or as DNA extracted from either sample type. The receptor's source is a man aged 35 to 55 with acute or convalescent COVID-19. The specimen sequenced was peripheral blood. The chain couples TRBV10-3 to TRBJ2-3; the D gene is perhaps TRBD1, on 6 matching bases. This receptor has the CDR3 CAISEGDPSTDTQYF. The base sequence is TGTGCCATCTCCGAGGGGGACCCTAGCACAGATACGCAGTATTTT.